This TCR beta chain stems from a study of cytomegalovirus exposure and HLA in healthy donors. Broader study findings: Later analysis indicated greater clonal expansion among HLA-associated TCR beta chains than among equally common other chains. Despite most TCR sequences being rare, some public TCRs occurred in many donors.

On this clone: Antigen unknown.

This CDR3 has 15 residues. Unmatched junction bases numbered 11, after V lost 4 bases and J lost 8 bases. CDR1 is SGHRS, CDR2 YFSETQ, per germline. With 60 Vbeta and 13 Jbeta primers, the PCR was carried out. Method: immunoSEQ multiplex PCR; TCRdb's copy keeps in-frame clones and lacks some. The top ten hold approximately 3% of the sample, which has around 67,000 clones, 55% to 80% seen once. The source material was PBMCs. The receptor was isolated from a woman in her fifties or sixties in good health and CMV-seronegative. This chain joins TRBV5-1 and TRBJ1-4; 7 bases match TRBD1. Written as DNA, the CDR3 is TGCGCCAGCAGCATACAGACAGGGTCGGAGGAAAAACTGTTTTTT. This encodes CASSIQTGSEEKLFF.